The 17 T cell receptor beta chains presented below share a single source sample, sequenced in a study of blood T cell repertoires in COVID-19. Sequencing was performed with immunoSEQ multiplex PCR; in TCRdb, only in-frame clones are kept and a portion is missing. Here the sample spans more than 50,000 clones, 90% being singletons. What was sequenced was peripheral blood. The receptors shown here come from a man in his sixties with active COVID-19.

In its sample, this clone was seen a few times. The rearrangement uses TRBV11-2 and TRBJ2-2; no firm D call. This CDR3 has 12 amino acids. The germline gives CDR1 SGHAT, CDR2 FQNNGV. Trimming took 4 bases from V and 3 from J, leaving 3 bases between them. This chain's CDR3 is CASSSDTGELFF. CDR3 sequence (DNA): TGTGCCAGCAGCTCCGACACCGGGGAGCTGTTTTTT.

The J gene is TRBJ2-3, the V gene TRBV9; 10 bases map to TRBD2. Germline-derived CDR1 and CDR2 are SGDLS and YYNGEE. Trimming removed 0 bases from V and 1 base from J; junction bases left unmatched: 11. The CDR3 is made up of 19 amino acids. CDR3 sequence: CASSVGRLAGVIGTDTQYF. In nucleotides, the CDR3 is TGTGCCAGCAGCGTAGGACGCCTAGCGGGAGTTATAGGCACAGATACGCAGTATTTT.

This clone was detected a few times. The chain uses TRBV19 and TRBJ2-2, with D maybe TRBD2 (5 bases). The CDR3 has 14 amino acids. Germline CDR1 LNHDA, CDR2 SQIVND (reference sequence). The V gene lost 7 bases and the J gene lost 1 base, with 10 bases spanning the gap. Here the CDR3 reads CASTRGRNTGELFF. CDR3 in DNA: TGTGCCAGTACCCGGGGTCGGAACACCGGGGAGCTGTTTTTT.

This clone was found a few times. This specimen includes other DNA sequences encoding the same CDR3. This chain uses TRBV10-2 with TRBJ2-2; D is perhaps TRBD1 (6 bases). The germline CDR1 and CDR2 sequences are WSHSY and SAAADI. The CDR3 totals 14 residues. V lost 9 bases and J lost 5, with 16 bases in between. The CDR3 nucleotides are TGCGCCAGTGGAGCAGGGGCAGGAACCGGGGAGCTGTTTTTT. Translation: CASGAGAGTGELFF.

The chain has TRBV28 and TRBJ1-5, with unresolved D. V gave up 8 bases and J gave up 9 bases, with 23 bases separating them. Germline CDR1 reads MDHEN; CDR2 reads SYDVKM. CDR3 length equals 15 residues. The CDR3 DNA sequence: TGTGCCAGCGGGCCTGATAGTCTGGCCAATGTGCCCCAGCATTTT. As protein: CASGPDSLANVPQHF. Filled out from reference TRBV28 and TRBJ1-5, the complete variable domain reads DVKVTQSSRYLVKRTGEKVFLECVQDMDHENMFWYRQDPGLGLRLIYFSYDVKMKEKGDIPEGYSVSREKKERFSLILESASTNQTSMYLCASGPDSLANVPQHFGDGTRLSIL.

V gene TRBV5-1 combines with J gene TRBJ1-6; D uncertain. Trimming left V 2 bases short and J 9 bases short, with 9 bases between. The CDR3 loop spans 13 amino acids. Germline loops: CDR1 SGHRS, CDR2 YFSETQ. CDR3 coding DNA: TGCGCCAGCAGCTTAGAGCTTCGTTCACCCCTCCACTTT. Translation: CASSLELRSPLHF.

This chain uses TRBV11-2 with TRBJ2-2, with 11 bases identical to TRBD2. The CDR3 covers 17 residues. Germline CDR1 SGHAT, CDR2 FQNNGV. Trimming removed 1 base from V and 8 bases from J; junction bases left unmatched: 9. The CDR3 DNA reads as TGTGCCAGCAGCTTAGGCCCGGGACTAGCGGTACCTGGGGAGCTGTTTTTT. Its protein product is CASSLGPGLAVPGELFF.

J is TRBJ1-6 and V is TRBV28, with 7 bases that match TRBD1. The length of the CDR3 is 15 residues. Trimming removed 2 bases from V and 10 bases from J; junction bases left unmatched: 8. The germline CDR1 and CDR2 sequences are MDHEN and SYDVKM. CDR3 sequence reads: CASSLGSDRASPLHF. For the CDR3, the DNA is TGTGCCAGCAGTTTAGGCTCCGACAGGGCCTCACCCCTCCACTTT.

This chain connects TRBV6-2 or TRBV6-3 to TRBJ2-2, with 7 bases fitting TRBD1. There are 18 residues in the CDR3. Germline V CDR1 and CDR2: MNHEY, SVGEGT. V lost 4 bases to trimming and J lost 1 base; unmatched junction nucleotides: 12. The CDR3 sequence is CASSSTTTGRMNTGELFF. The CDR3 DNA sequence: TGTGCCAGCAGTTCCACAACGACAGGGCGGATGAACACCGGGGAGCTGTTTTTT.

The chain has TRBV5-1 and TRBJ2-3, with TRBD2 matching over 8 bases. CDR1 and CDR2 from the germline V gene are SGHRS and YFSETQ. The CDR3 consists of 17 residues. With V trimmed by 0 bases and J by 2 bases, 8 bases remained unmatched. DNA of the CDR3: TGCGCCAGCAGCTTGGCGTATACTAGCGGAGCCACAGATACGCAGTATTTT. Amino acid sequence: CASSLAYTSGATDTQYF.

In its sample, this clone was seen once. This chain uses TRBV6-5 with TRBJ2-1, with 10 bases fitting TRBD1. J gave up 4 bases and V 6 bases, and 6 bases lay outside the gene matches. Germline V gives CDR1 MNHEY, CDR2 SVGAGI. CDR3 length: 15 residues. CDR3 region: CASRERQGAYNEQFF. CDR3 DNA: TGTGCCAGCAGGGAGAGACAGGGGGCTTACAATGAGCAGTTCTTC.

This clone was found a few times. The V and J genes are TRBV6-4 and TRBJ2-2; 13 bases are shared with TRBD2. The CDR3 sequence is 17 residues long. Germline CDR1 MRHNA, CDR2 SNTAGT. Trimming took 8 bases from V and 2 from J; bases not matched to a gene: 8. CDR3 residues: CASARTSGGTNTGELFF. In DNA, the CDR3 is TGTGCCAGCGCTAGGACTAGCGGGGGAACCAACACCGGGGAGCTGTTTTTT.

The chain links TRBV7-9 to TRBJ2-7; a possible D gene is TRBD2 (6 bases). The V gene's germline CDR1 is SEHNR and CDR2 FQNEAQ (reference sequence). V was clipped by 4 bases and J by 2 bases, with 12 bases between them. This CDR3 contains 14 residues. CDR3 coding DNA: TGTGCCAGCAGCTCCATGGGGGGAACCTACGAGCAGTACTTC. This translates into CASSSMGGTYEQYF.

The chain carries TRBV29-1 and TRBJ2-6; tentative D call: TRBD1 (5 bases). Between the trimmed V and J ends, which lost 4 bases and 1 base, there was a span of 11 bases. The length of the CDR3 is 15 residues. Germline assignment: CDR1 SQVTM and CDR2 ANQGSEA. For the CDR3, the DNA is TGCAGCGTTGCAAAGGGGCAGTCTGGGGCCAACGTCCTGACTTTC. As protein: CSVAKGQSGANVLTF.

This chain uses TRBV3-1 (or the pseudogene TRBV3-2) with TRBJ2-1; D might be TRBD1 (5 bases). The CDR3 sequence is 14 residues long. Germline V gene lookup returns CDR1 LGHDT and CDR2 YNNKEL (reference sequence). Trimming stripped 1 base from V and 5 bases from J, with 9 bases between. CDR3 sequence: CASSQGRGNNEQFF. The CDR3 DNA follows: TGTGCCAGCAGCCAAGGTAGGGGAAACAATGAGCAGTTCTTC.

This clone has just one count. The chain employs TRBV5-1 and TRBJ2-7; TRBD1 matches at 7 bases. The CDR3 length is 15 residues. The junction had 9 bases not matched to a gene; V was cut back by 0 bases and J by 6 bases. CDR1 and CDR2 (germline): SGHRS, YFSETQ. CDR3 sequence reads: CASSLAVTGTGEQYF. The CDR3 DNA is TGCGCCAGCAGCTTGGCTGTGACAGGGACCGGCGAGCAGTACTTC. Full variable domain (missing parts from reference TRBV5-1 and TRBJ2-7): KAGVTQTPRYLIKTRGQQVTLSCSPISGHRSVSWYQQTPGQGLQFLFEYFSETQRNKGNFPGRFSGRQFSNSRSEMNVSTLELGDSALYLCASSLAVTGTGEQYFGPGTRLTVT.

V gene TRBV30 combines with J gene TRBJ1-2; D gene uncertain. The V gene lost 4 bases and the J gene lost 4 bases, with 13 bases spanning the gap. This CDR3 has 13 amino acids. Germline values: CDR1 GTSNPN, CDR2 SVGIG (reference sequence). Here the CDR3 DNA reads TGTGCCTGGACTTTGGAGGTTCCCTATGGCTACACCTTC. Protein sequence: CAWTLEVPYGYTF.